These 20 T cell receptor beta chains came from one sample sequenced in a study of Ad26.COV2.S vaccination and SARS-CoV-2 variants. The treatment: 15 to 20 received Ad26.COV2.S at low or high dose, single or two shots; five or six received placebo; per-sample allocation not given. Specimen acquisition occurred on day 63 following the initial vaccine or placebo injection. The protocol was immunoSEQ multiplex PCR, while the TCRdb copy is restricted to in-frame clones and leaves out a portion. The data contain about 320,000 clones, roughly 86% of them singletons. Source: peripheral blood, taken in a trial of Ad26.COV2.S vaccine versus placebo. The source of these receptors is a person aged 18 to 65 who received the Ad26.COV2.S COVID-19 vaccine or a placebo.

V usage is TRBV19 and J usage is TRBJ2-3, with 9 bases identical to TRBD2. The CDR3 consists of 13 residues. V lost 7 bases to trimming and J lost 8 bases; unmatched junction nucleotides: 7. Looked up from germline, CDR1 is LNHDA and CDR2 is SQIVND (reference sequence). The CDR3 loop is CASTAGGPGTQYF. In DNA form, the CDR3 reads TGTGCCAGTACGGCGGGGGGGCCTGGTACGCAGTATTTT.

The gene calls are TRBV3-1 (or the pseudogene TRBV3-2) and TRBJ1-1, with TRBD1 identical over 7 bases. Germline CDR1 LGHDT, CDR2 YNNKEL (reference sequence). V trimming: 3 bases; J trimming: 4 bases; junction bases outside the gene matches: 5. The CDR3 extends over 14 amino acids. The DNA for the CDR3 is TGTGCCAGCAGCCACCTAGGGGGCACCACTGAAGCTTTCTTT. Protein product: CASSHLGGTTEAFF.

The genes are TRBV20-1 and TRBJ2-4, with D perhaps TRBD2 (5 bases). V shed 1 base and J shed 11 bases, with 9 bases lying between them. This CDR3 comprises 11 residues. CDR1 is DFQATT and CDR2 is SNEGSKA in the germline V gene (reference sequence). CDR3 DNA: TGCAGTGCTAGAGGGGGAGCCCTTCAGTACTTC. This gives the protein CSARGGALQYF.

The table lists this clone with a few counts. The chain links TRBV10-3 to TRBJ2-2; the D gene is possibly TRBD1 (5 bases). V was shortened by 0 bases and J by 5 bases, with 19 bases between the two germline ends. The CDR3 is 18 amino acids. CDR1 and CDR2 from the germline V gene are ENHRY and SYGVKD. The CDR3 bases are TGTGCCATCAGTGAGTCGCTTAGGGAAGGGGCTAAGACCGGGGAGCTGTTTTTT. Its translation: CAISESLREGAKTGELFF.

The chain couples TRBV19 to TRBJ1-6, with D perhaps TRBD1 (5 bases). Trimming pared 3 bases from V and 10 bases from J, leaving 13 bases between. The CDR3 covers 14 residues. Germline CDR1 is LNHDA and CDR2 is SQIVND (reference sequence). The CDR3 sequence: CASSIPGVGSPLHF. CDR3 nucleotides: TGTGCCAGTAGTATTCCGGGGGTCGGGTCACCCCTCCACTTT.

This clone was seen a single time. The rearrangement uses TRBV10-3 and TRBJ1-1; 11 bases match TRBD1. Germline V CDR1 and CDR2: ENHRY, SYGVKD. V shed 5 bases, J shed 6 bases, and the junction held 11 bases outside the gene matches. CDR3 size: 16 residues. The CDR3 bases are TGTGCCATCAGTATAGGACAGGGGGCGCGCACGGCTGAAGCTTTCTTT. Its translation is CAISIGQGARTAEAFF.

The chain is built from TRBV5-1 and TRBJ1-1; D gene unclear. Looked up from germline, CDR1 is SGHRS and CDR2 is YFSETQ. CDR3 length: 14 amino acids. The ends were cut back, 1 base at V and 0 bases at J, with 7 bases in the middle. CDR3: CASSLLTLNTEAFF. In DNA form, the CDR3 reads TGCGCCAGCAGCTTGCTCACCTTGAACACTGAAGCTTTCTTT.

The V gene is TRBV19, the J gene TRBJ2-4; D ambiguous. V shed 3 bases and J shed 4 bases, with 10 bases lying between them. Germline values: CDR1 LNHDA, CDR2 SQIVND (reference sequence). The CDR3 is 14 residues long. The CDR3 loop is CASSIGIEKNIQYF. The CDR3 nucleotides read TGTGCCAGTAGTATCGGAATAGAAAAAAACATTCAGTACTTC. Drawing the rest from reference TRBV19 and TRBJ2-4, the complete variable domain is DGGITQSPKYLFRKEGQNVTLSCEQNLNHDAMYWYRQDPGQGLRLIYYSQIVNDFQKGDIAEGYSVSREKKESFPLTVTSAQKNPTAFYLCASSIGIEKNIQYFGAGTRLSVL.

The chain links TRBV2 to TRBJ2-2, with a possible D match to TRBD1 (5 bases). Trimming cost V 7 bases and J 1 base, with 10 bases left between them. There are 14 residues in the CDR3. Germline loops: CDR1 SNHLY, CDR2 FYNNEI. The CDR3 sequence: CASTGNLNTGELFF. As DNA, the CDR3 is TGTGCCAGCACAGGGAATTTGAACACCGGGGAGCTGTTTTTT.

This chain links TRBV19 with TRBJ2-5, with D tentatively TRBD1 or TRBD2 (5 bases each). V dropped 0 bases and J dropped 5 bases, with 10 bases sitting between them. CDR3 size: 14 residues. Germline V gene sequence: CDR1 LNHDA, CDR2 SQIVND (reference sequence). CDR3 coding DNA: TGTGCCAGTAGTATAGATCGTTGGGGGGAGACCCAGTACTTC. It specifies CASSIDRWGETQYF.

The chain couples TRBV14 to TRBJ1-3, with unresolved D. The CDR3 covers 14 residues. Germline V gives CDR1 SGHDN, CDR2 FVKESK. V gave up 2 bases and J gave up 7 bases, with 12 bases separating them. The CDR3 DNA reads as TGTGCCAGCAGCCAACGCCCCCAGGTTAACACCATATATTTT. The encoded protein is CASSQRPQVNTIYF.

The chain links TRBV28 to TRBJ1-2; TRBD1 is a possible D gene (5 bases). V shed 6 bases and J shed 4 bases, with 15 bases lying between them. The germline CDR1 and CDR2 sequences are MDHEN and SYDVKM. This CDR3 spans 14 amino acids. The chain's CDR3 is CASRPSGGAYGYTF. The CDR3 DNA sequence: TGTGCCAGCAGACCCTCCGGAGGGGCCTATGGCTACACCTTC.

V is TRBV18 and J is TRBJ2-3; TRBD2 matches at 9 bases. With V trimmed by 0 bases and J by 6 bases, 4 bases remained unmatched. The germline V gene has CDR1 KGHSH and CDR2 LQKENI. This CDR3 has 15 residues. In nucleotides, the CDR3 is TGTGCCAGCTCACCACCGCTAGCGGGGATGGATACGCAGTATTTT. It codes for CASSPPLAGMDTQYF.

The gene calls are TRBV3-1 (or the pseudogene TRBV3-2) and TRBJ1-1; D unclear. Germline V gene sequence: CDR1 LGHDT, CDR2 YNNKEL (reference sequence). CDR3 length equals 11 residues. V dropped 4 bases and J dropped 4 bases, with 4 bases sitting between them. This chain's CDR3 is CASSRGTEAFF. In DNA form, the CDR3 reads TGTGCCAGCAGCCGGGGCACTGAAGCTTTCTTT.

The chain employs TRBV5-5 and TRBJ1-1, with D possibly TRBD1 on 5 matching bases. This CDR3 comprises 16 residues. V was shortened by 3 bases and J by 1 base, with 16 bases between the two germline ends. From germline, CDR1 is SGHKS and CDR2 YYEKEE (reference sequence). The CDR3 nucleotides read TGTGCCAGCAGCTGGATTGCAGGCAGGGCGAACACTGAAGCTTTCTTT. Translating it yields CASSWIAGRANTEAFF.

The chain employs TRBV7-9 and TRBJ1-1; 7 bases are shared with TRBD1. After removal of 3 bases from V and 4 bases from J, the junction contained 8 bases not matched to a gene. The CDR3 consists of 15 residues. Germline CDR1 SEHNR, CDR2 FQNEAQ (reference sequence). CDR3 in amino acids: CASSFQGVGITEAFF. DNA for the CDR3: TGTGCCAGCAGCTTTCAGGGGGTGGGGATCACTGAAGCTTTCTTT.

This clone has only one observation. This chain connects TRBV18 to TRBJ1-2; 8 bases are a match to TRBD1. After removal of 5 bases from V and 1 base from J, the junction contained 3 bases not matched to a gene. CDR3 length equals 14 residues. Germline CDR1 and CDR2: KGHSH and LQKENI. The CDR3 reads CASSVTGGNYGYTF. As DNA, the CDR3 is TGTGCCAGCTCAGTAACAGGGGGTAACTATGGCTACACCTTC. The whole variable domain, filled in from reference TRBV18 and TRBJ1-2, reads NAGVMQNPRHLVRRRGQEARLRCSPMKGHSHVYWYRQLPEEGLKFMVYLQKENIIDESGMPKERFSAEFPKEGPSILRIQQVVRGDSAAYFCASSVTGGNYGYTFGSGTRLTVV.

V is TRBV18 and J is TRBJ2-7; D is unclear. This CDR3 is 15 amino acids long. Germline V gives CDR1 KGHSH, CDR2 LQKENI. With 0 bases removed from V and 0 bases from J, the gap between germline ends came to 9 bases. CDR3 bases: TGTGCCAGCTCACCACCGGTGGGCAGCTCCTACGAGCAGTACTTC. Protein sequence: CASSPPVGSSYEQYF. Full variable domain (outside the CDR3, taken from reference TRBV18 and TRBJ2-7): NAGVMQNPRHLVRRRGQEARLRCSPMKGHSHVYWYRQLPEEGLKFMVYLQKENIIDESGMPKERFSAEFPKEGPSILRIQQVVRGDSAAYFCASSPPVGSSYEQYFGPGTRLTVT.

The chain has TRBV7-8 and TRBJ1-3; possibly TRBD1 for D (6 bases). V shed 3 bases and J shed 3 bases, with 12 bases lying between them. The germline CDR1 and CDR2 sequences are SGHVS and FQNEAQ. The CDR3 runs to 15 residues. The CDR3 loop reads CASSLTGTFGNTIYF. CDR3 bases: TGTGCCAGCAGCTTGACAGGAACATTTGGAAACACCATATATTTT. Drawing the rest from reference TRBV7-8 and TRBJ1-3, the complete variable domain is GAGVSQSPRYKVAKRGQDVALRCDPISGHVSLFWYQQALGQGPEFLTYFQNEAQLDKSGLPSDRFFAERPEGSVSTLKIQRTQQEDSAVYLCASSLTGTFGNTIYFGEGSWLTVV.

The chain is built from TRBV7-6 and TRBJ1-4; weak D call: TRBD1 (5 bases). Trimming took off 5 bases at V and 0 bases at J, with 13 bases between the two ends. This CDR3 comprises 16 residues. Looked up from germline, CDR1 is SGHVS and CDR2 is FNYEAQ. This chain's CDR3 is CASSQRQPATNEKLFF. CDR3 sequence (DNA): TGTGCCAGCAGCCAAAGACAGCCAGCAACTAATGAAAAACTGTTTTTT.